The next 9 T cell receptor beta chains were all read from a single sample in a study of T cells after yellow fever vaccination. TCRdb itself ran the 5' RACE reads through MiXCR, one entry per CDR3 protein. The sample records approximately 47,000 distinct CDR3 sequences, 5.5% to 7.5% being singletons. Material: PBMCs, either bulk or a sorted T-cell subset (CD4+, CD8+, memory, or dextramer-sorted; not recorded which), obtained 45 days after the yellow fever booster vaccination. The receptors derive from a man aged 25 to 40 who received the YFV17D yellow fever vaccine.

This clonotype was picked up many times. The chain combines TRBV7-8 with TRBJ1-1; TRBD1 might be the D (6 bases). Germline CDR1 SGHVS, CDR2 FQNEAQ. This CDR3 is built from 12 residues. Trimming shortened V by 5 bases and J by 8 bases, and 12 bases separated the two germline ends. In DNA, the CDR3 is TGTGCCAGCAGCCCAACTGGGACAGAAGCTTTCTTT. Encoded protein: CASSPTGTEAFF.

This clonotype was seen repeatedly, ten times or more. The rearrangement joins TRBV20-1 to TRBJ1-1, with D perhaps matching TRBD1 (6 bases). The CDR3 runs 14 residues. Germline V gene data show CDR1 as DFQATT and CDR2 as SNEGSKA (reference sequence). V was cut by 2 bases and J by 1 base, with 11 bases left in between. In DNA form, the CDR3 reads TGCAGTGCTAGATCAGGGGCACAGAACACTGAAGCTTTCTTT. Residues: CSARSGAQNTEAFF.

V and J are TRBV6-1 and TRBJ2-7; tentatively, D is TRBD1 (6 bases). Trimming took off 8 bases at V and 5 bases at J, with 19 bases between the two ends. The CDR3 is 14 residues long. Per the germline V gene, CDR1 is MNHNS and CDR2 is SASEGT. CDR3 sequence reads: CASAKAFQGNEQYF. The CDR3 nucleotides are TGTGCCAGCGCAAAGGCCTTTCAGGGGAACGAGCAGTACTTC.

The table lists this clonotype with a few counts. The chain couples TRBV20-1 to TRBJ1-2; the D gene is possibly TRBD1 (6 bases). Germline CDR1 is DFQATT and CDR2 is SNEGSKA (reference sequence). The CDR3 has 15 amino acids. Trimming shortened V by 4 bases and J by 0 bases, and 15 bases separated the two germline ends. The DNA for the CDR3 is TGCAGTGCTATGGCCCGGACAGACTCTAACTATGGCTACACCTTC. It encodes CSAMARTDSNYGYTF.

This clonotype has at least ten counts. V and J are TRBV7-2 and TRBJ1-5; D gene unclear. The CDR3 has 13 amino acids. Germline V lookup: CDR1 SGHTA, CDR2 FQGNSA. Deletions cut 5 bases from V and 9 bases from J, with 14 bases between. CDR3 in DNA: TGTGCCAGCAGCACTAGTGGTGATCGGCCCCAGCATTTT. It specifies CASSTSGDRPQHF.

Many counts were recorded for this clonotype. The chain links TRBV15 to TRBJ1-2, with 7 bases lining up with TRBD1. Per the germline V gene, CDR1 is LNHNV and CDR2 is YYDKDF (reference sequence). Trimming removed 3 bases from V and 8 bases from J; junction bases left unmatched: 9. CDR3 size: 14 residues. The CDR3 loop reads CATSSQTGALGYTF. DNA for the CDR3: TGTGCCACCAGCAGCCAAACAGGGGCGTTGGGCTACACCTTC.

This clonotype was counted at least ten times. The chain combines TRBV10-3 with TRBJ2-5; 9 bases match TRBD2. Germline V gene data show CDR1 as ENHRY and CDR2 as SYGVKD. This CDR3 has 16 amino acids. V lost 2 bases, J lost 3 bases, and 7 bases stayed unmatched. CDR3 sequence: CAISEGVAGVEETQYF. The CDR3 bases are TGTGCCATCAGTGAGGGGGTAGCGGGAGTGGAAGAGACCCAGTACTTC.

The rearrangement links TRBV7-2 to TRBJ2-2; 11 bases fit TRBD1. Per the germline V gene, CDR1 is SGHTA and CDR2 is FQGNSA. CDR3 length: 14 amino acids. Losses at the gene ends were 8 bases for V and 6 bases for J; bases not matched to a gene: 5. The chain's CDR3 is CASEPGQGAGELFF. CDR3 DNA: TGTGCCAGCGAACCGGGACAGGGGGCCGGGGAGCTGTTTTTT.

Many counts were recorded for this clonotype. The genes are TRBV5-1 and TRBJ1-2, with 8 bases aligning to TRBD1. The CDR3 is 13 amino acids. The V gene's germline CDR1 is SGHRS and CDR2 YFSETQ. V lost 4 bases, J lost 4 bases, and 3 bases stayed unmatched. The CDR3 DNA follows: TGCGCCAGCAGCCCCGGGACAGGCTATGGCTACACCTTC. Protein product: CASSPGTGYGYTF. The full variable domain, rest sourced from reference TRBV5-1 and TRBJ1-2, is KAGVTQTPRYLIKTRGQQVTLSCSPISGHRSVSWYQQTPGQGLQFLFEYFSETQRNKGNFPGRFSGRQFSNSRSEMNVSTLELGDSALYLCASSPGTGYGYTFGSGTRLTVV.